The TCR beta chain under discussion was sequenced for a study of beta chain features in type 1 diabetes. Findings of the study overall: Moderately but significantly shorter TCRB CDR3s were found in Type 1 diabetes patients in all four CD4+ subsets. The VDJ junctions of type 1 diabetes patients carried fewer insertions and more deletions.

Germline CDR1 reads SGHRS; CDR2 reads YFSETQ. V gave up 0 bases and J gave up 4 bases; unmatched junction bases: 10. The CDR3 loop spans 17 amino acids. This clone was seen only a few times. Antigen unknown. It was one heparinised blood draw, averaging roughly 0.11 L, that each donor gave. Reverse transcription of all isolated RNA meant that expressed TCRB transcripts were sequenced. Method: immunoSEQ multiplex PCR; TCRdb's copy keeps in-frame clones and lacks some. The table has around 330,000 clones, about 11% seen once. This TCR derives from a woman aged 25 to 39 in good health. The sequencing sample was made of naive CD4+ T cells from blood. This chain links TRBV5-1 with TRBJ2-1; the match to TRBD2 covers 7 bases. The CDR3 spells CASSLAKASGTYNEQFF. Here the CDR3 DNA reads TGCGCCAGCAGCTTGGCCAAGGCTAGCGGCACGTACAATGAGCAGTTCTTC.